The clone carrying this TCR beta chain showed up many times. Its target is unknown. Each ophthalmopathy patient scored at least 3 on the Clinical Activity Score and at least 4 on NOSPECS grade, with duration under 3 months. There are 15 residues in the CDR3. The V gene end was trimmed by 4 bases and the J gene end by 5 bases; junction bases not matched to a gene: 7. Germline values: CDR1 LGHDT, CDR2 YNNKEL (reference sequence). Authors of the study amplified TCR beta CDR3 regions from RNA transcripts. The study used the HTBI primer set for a first-round RT-PCR of the TCR CDR3. In TCRdb, the multiplex PCR reads were re-called with MiXCR into one record per CDR3 protein. The repertoire holds about 400,000 distinct CDR3 sequences, with nearly 15% as singletons. The data are from a study of T cells in Graves' hyperthyroidism and ophthalmopathy. Broader study findings: Stable hyperthyroidism was separated from ophthalmopathy by a model based on 13 V-J features.

Sequencing input: blood. This clonotype originated in a woman aged 60-70 years with Graves' ophthalmopathy. This chain links TRBV3-1 with TRBJ2-5; 10 bases are a match to TRBD2. The CDR3 region is CASSLRTSGGETQYF. The CDR3 DNA follows: TGTGCCAGCAGCCTTCGGACTAGCGGCGGGGAGACCCAGTACTTC.